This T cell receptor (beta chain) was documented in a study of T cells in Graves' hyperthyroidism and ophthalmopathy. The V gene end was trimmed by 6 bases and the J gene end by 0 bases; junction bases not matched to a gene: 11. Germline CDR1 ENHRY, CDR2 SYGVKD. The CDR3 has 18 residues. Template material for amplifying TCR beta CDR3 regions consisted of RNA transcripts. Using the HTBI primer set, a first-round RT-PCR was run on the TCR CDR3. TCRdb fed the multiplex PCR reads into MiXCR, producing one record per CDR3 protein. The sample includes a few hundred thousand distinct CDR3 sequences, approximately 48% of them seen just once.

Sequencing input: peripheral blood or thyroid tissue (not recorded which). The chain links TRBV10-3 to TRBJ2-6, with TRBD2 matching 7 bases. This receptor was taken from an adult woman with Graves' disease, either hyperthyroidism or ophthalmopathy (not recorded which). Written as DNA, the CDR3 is TGTGCCATCAGGGGTTTAGCGGGTTTACGCTCTGGGGCCAACGTCCTGACTTTC. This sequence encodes CAIRGLAGLRSGANVLTF.